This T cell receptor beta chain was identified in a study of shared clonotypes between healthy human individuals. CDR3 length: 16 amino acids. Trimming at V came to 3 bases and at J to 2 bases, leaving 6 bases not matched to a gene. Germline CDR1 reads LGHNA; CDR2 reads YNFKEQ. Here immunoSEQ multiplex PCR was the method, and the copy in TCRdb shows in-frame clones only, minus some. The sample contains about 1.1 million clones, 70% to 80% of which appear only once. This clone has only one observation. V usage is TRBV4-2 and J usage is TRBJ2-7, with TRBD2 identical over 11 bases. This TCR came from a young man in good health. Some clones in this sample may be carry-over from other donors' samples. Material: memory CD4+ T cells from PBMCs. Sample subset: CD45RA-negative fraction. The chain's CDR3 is CASSHQLAGATYEQYF. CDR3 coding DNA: TGTGCCAGCAGCCATCAACTAGCGGGAGCGACCTACGAGCAGTACTTC.